The 20 T cell receptor beta chains given below trace back to one sample, sequenced in a study of human T cells and chemical hapten exposure. Documented time point: patch test 1, 2 weeks after DPC sensitization. As for treatment: therapeutic diphenylcyclopropenone sensitization with weekly scalp DPC. A single record per CDR3 protein comes from TCRdb applying MiXCR to the RACE reads. The top ten clones hold 1.5% to 1.8% of a sample with tens of thousands of distinct CDR3 sequences, roughly 7.1% of them seen once. The sequenced sample was whole blood, obtained in connection with sensitization to the hapten diphenylcyclopropenone (DPC). The receptors stem from a woman in her 30s with alopecia areata. Some clones in this sample may be carry-over from other donors' samples.

The sample holds many counts of this clonotype. The genes are TRBV6-1 and TRBJ1-4, with D unresolved. Trimming shortened V by 2 bases and J by 5 bases, and 12 bases separated the two germline ends. This CDR3 contains 15 residues. The germline CDR1 and CDR2 sequences are MNHNS and SASEGT. CDR3 nucleotide sequence: TGTGCCAGCAGTGAAACCGAATTCCAGAATGAAAAACTGTTTTTT. Its protein product is CASSETEFQNEKLFF.

This clonotype was detected only once. The chain has TRBV5-1 and TRBJ1-1; perhaps TRBD1 as D (6 bases). This CDR3 is built from 16 residues. Trimming left V 0 bases short and J 4 bases short, with 16 bases between. CDR1 and CDR2 (germline): SGHRS, YFSETQ. The CDR3 sequence is CASSLGQASRGTEAFF. CDR3 sequence (DNA): TGCGCCAGCAGCTTGGGACAGGCGAGTCGGGGCACTGAAGCTTTCTTT.

This clonotype was seen ten or more times. V is TRBV20-1 and J is TRBJ2-7, with TRBD1 matching 7 bases. The germline CDR1 and CDR2 sequences are DFQATT and SNEGSKA (reference sequence). V shed 6 bases, J shed 5 bases, and the junction held 16 bases outside the gene matches. The CDR3 is 15 amino acids. The CDR3 is CSALPRRDSGHEQYF. For the CDR3, the DNA is TGCAGTGCCTTGCCCCGACGGGACAGCGGCCACGAGCAGTACTTC.

V gene TRBV6-5 combines with J gene TRBJ2-3, with D hard to call. CDR1 MNHEY and CDR2 SVGAGI come from the germline V gene. The CDR3 is 15 amino acids. V was shortened by 6 bases and J by 2 bases, with 15 bases between the two germline ends. Here the CDR3 DNA reads TGTGCCAGCAGCCGCCAGAAAATGAACACAGATACGCAGTATTTT. Amino acids: CASSRQKMNTDTQYF.

This clonotype appeared many times. The gene calls are TRBV18 and TRBJ2-6; tentatively, D is TRBD1 (6 bases). The CDR3 length is 16 residues. Per the germline V gene, CDR1 is KGHSH and CDR2 is LQKENI. The germline V and J ends were trimmed by 0 bases and 0 bases, with 6 bases remaining between them. CDR3 in amino acids: CASSPPGASGANVLTF. In DNA, the CDR3 is TGTGCCAGCTCACCACCGGGGGCCTCTGGGGCCAACGTCCTGACTTTC.

There are many counts of this clonotype. The V gene is TRBV10-3, the J gene TRBJ1-1, with 8 nucleotides matching TRBD1. Germline CDR1 and CDR2: ENHRY and SYGVKD. V dropped 0 bases and J dropped 3; count of bases not matched to a gene: 3. The CDR3 extends over 15 amino acids. CDR3 in DNA: TGTGCCATCAGTGAGTCGGCAGGGGGCCACACTGAAGCTTTCTTT. It yields the protein CAISESAGGHTEAFF.

Ten or more counts support this clonotype. The V and J genes are TRBV6-5 and TRBJ2-7, with TRBD2 identical over 8 bases. Per germline, CDR1 MNHEY and CDR2 SVGAGI. The CDR3 is 15 amino acids. The trim removed 6 bases at V and 5 bases at J, leaving 12 bases unmatched. In DNA form, the CDR3 reads TGTGCCAGCAGCAACATTCGGGGGGGCCTGAACGAGCAGTACTTC. This codes for CASSNIRGGLNEQYF.

This clonotype was detected only once. The chain has TRBV12-3 or TRBV12-4 and TRBJ1-1; the D gene is possibly TRBD1 (5 bases). V was clipped by 5 bases and J by 4 bases, with 14 bases between them. CDR3 length equals 14 residues. Here the CDR3 reads CASSPLGGITEAFF. The CDR3 nucleotides are TGTGCCAGCAGTCCTCTGGGGGGGATCACTGAAGCTTTCTTT.

This clonotype was detected a few times. The CDR3 here is CSVLWTGYTDTQYF. CDR3 DNA: TGCAGTGTATTATGGACAGGGTACACAGATACGCAGTATTTT. The chain employs TRBV29-1 and TRBJ2-3; the match to TRBD1 covers 8 bases. There are 14 residues in the CDR3. The V gene's germline CDR1 is SQVTM and CDR2 ANQGSEA.

This clonotype was seen ten or more times. V gene TRBV4-1 combines with J gene TRBJ1-4, with D possibly matching TRBD1 (5 bases). CDR1 is MGHRA and CDR2 is YSYEKL in the germline V gene. The CDR3 has 15 residues. Deletions cut 4 bases from V and 0 bases from J, with 9 bases between. CDR3 in amino acids: CASSRDPATNEKLFF. The CDR3, as DNA: TGCGCCAGCAGCCGGGACCCTGCAACTAATGAAAAACTGTTTTTT.

Note on this clonotype: The CDR3 carries no conserved terminal phenylalanine or tryptophan, so it likely arises from a read error. V gene TRBV20-1 combines with J gene TRBJ2-2; 7 bases are shared with TRBD1. Trimming at V came to 1 base and at J to 7 bases, leaving 6 bases not matched to a gene. The length of the CDR3 is 14 residues. The germline CDR1 and CDR2 sequences are DFQATT and SNEGSKA (reference sequence). In DNA, the CDR3 is TGCAGTGCTAGAGTCGACAGGGAAGTCGGGGAGCTGTTTCTT. Translated: CSARVDREVGELFL.

This clonotype was counted at least ten times. This chain joins TRBV12-3 or TRBV12-4 and TRBJ2-3; D not resolved. The V end was cut by 2 bases, the J end by 5 bases, with 14 bases between. This CDR3 has 15 amino acids. The CDR3 nucleotides read TGTGCCAGCAGTTTAACGGGCGGTGGTGGAGATACGCAGTATTTT. Translation: CASSLTGGGGDTQYF.

This clonotype was seen repeatedly, ten times or more. The chain is built from TRBV12-3 or TRBV12-4 and TRBJ1-4; perhaps TRBD1 as D (5 bases). There are 15 residues in the CDR3. The V end was cut by 4 bases, the J end by 8 bases, with 17 bases between. CDR3 sequence (DNA): TGTGCCAGCAGTTCAATGGGACCCCCCGGGGAAAAACTGTTTTTT. Protein product: CASSSMGPPGEKLFF.

V gene TRBV6-2 or TRBV6-3 combines with J gene TRBJ1-2; 7 bases line up with TRBD1. Germline CDR1 is MNHEY and CDR2 is SVGEGT. Unmatched junction bases numbered 1, after V lost 5 bases and J lost 4 bases. The length of the CDR3 is 12 residues. Here the CDR3 reads CASSHRGYGYTF. The CDR3 bases are TGTGCCAGCAGTCACAGGGGCTATGGCTACACCTTC.

This clonotype was seen a handful of times. The J gene is TRBJ1-5, the V gene TRBV6-5; D not certain. The CDR3 has 12 amino acids. Trimming stripped 8 bases from V and 3 bases from J, with 8 bases between. The germline V gene has CDR1 MNHEY and CDR2 SVGAGI. For the CDR3, the DNA is TGTGCCAGCTCTCAGAACAATCAGCCCCAGCATTTT. Its protein is CASSQNNQPQHF.

The sample holds a few counts of this clonotype. The chain has TRBV5-1 and TRBJ2-2; 7 bases are a match to TRBD1. The CDR3 consists of 16 residues. Germline V gene lookup returns CDR1 SGHRS and CDR2 YFSETQ. V trimming: 4 bases; J trimming: 0 bases; junction bases outside the gene matches: 6. The CDR3 spells CASSQTGPTNTGELFF. The CDR3 DNA follows: TGCGCCAGCAGCCAGACAGGGCCTACGAACACCGGGGAGCTGTTTTTT.

The J gene is TRBJ2-3, the V gene TRBV24-1; 8 bases are shared with TRBD1. V dropped 4 bases and J dropped 3; count of bases not matched to a gene: 8. Germline V lookup: CDR1 KGHDR, CDR2 SFDVKD. There are 16 residues in the CDR3. CDR3 in DNA: TGTGCCACCAGTGAGATCGGACAGGGTGGAACAGATACGCAGTATTTT. It encodes CATSEIGQGGTDTQYF.

The genes are TRBV29-1 and TRBJ1-2, with a tentative D call TRBD1 (5 bases). This CDR3 has 13 amino acids. Trimming stripped 6 bases from V and 5 bases from J, with 16 bases between. The V gene's germline CDR1 is SQVTM and CDR2 ANQGSEA. For the CDR3, the DNA is TGCAGCGTCTTTAATTCTTGGACATATGGCTACACCTTC. It yields the protein CSVFNSWTYGYTF.

The V and J genes are TRBV7-9 and TRBJ2-2; 7 positions agree with TRBD1. The CDR3 totals 21 residues. V was pared by 3 bases and J by 0 bases, with 19 bases of the junction left unmatched. Germline V gives CDR1 SEHNR, CDR2 FQNEAQ (reference sequence). The CDR3 DNA follows: TGTGCCAGCAGCTTGGGCGCATTGACAGGGCGAAAATCGTCGAACACCGGGGAGCTGTTTTTT. Translating it yields CASSLGALTGRKSSNTGELFF.

The chain is built from TRBV7-3 and TRBJ2-1; D gene unclear. The germline V gene has CDR1 SGHTA and CDR2 FQGTGA. CDR3 length: 13 residues. V lost 5 bases, J lost 10 bases, and 15 bases lay in between. CDR3 bases: TGTGCCAGCAGCCCCCAACGAGAGTCGGAGCAGTTCTTC. This encodes CASSPQRESEQFF.